Below, 9 T cell receptor beta chains from the same sample are listed, as sequenced in a study of OX40 agonist ivuxolimab in advanced cancers. Profiling relied on immunoSEQ multiplex PCR, and the TCRdb table lists in-frame clones only, not all of them. Among under 140,000 clones listed, about nine tenths were seen once. The source material was CD4+ or CD8+ T cells sorted from blood, sampled in a trial of the OX40 agonist ivuxolimab. These receptors all stem from an adult with an advanced solid tumor such as melanoma, head and neck, liver or kidney cancer.

V usage is TRBV7-3 and J usage is TRBJ1-1; D is uncertain. The CDR3 contains 14 residues. Germline CDR1 is SGHTA and CDR2 is FQGTGA. The V gene lost 1 base and the J gene lost 0 bases, with 6 bases spanning the gap. CDR3 region: CASSLNGLNTEAFF. The CDR3 region has the DNA TGTGCCAGCAGCTTAAATGGCCTGAACACTGAAGCTTTCTTT.

This chain uses TRBV5-1 with TRBJ2-2; the D is unclear. The CDR3 has 13 residues. The V gene's germline CDR1 is SGHRS and CDR2 YFSETQ. Between the trimmed V and J ends, which lost 0 bases and 5 bases, there was a span of 5 bases. CDR3: CASSLDKTGELFF. CDR3 DNA sequence: TGCGCCAGCAGCTTGGACAAAACCGGGGAGCTGTTTTTT.

The rearrangement uses TRBV6-5 and TRBJ1-1; D unclear. Germline-derived CDR1 and CDR2 are MNHEY and SVGAGI. V shed 0 bases and J shed 1 base, with 6 bases lying between them. The CDR3 sequence is 14 residues long. The CDR3 here is CASSYSYRNTEAFF. CDR3 bases: TGTGCCAGCAGTTACTCTTACAGGAACACTGAAGCTTTCTTT.

This rearrangement joins TRBV10-3 to TRBJ2-1; TRBD1 or TRBD2 may be the D gene (5 bases each). With 6 bases removed from V and 5 bases from J, the gap between germline ends came to 8 bases. Per germline, CDR1 ENHRY and CDR2 SYGVKD. This CDR3 is 12 amino acids long. For the CDR3, the DNA is TGTGCCATCAGCGGGGCCAACAATGAGCAGTTCTTC. Protein product: CAISGANNEQFF.

V usage is TRBV6-5 and J usage is TRBJ2-2, with D possibly TRBD1 on 6 matching bases. CDR3 length: 15 residues. V was clipped by 4 bases and J by 6 bases, with 15 bases between them. Germline V gene data show CDR1 as MNHEY and CDR2 as SVGAGI. The CDR3 DNA sequence: TGTGCCAGCAGTTGGACCCAGGGGAGACCCGGGGAGCTGTTTTTT. It specifies CASSWTQGRPGELFF.

The V gene is TRBV18, the J gene TRBJ1-2; 10 bases are shared with TRBD1. The CDR3 is 16 amino acids. Germline CDR1 reads KGHSH; CDR2 reads LQKENI. With 6 bases clipped from V and 0 bases from J, the junction kept 7 bases outside the gene matches. CDR3 protein: CASSSGQGDANYGYTF. CDR3 sequence (DNA): TGTGCCAGCTCTTCTGGACAGGGGGATGCTAACTATGGCTACACCTTC. Full variable domain (missing parts from reference TRBV18 and TRBJ1-2): NAGVMQNPRHLVRRRGQEARLRCSPMKGHSHVYWYRQLPEEGLKFMVYLQKENIIDESGMPKERFSAEFPKEGPSILRIQQVVRGDSAAYFCASSSGQGDANYGYTFGSGTRLTVV.

The rearrangement joins TRBV5-3 to TRBJ2-4, with 7 bases lining up with TRBD1. TRBV5-3 is placed among ORFs of uncertain function. Trimming took 2 bases from V and 3 from J; bases not matched to a gene: 14. This CDR3 comprises 18 residues. The CDR3 DNA reads TGTGCCAGAAGCTTCCGGGACAGAGACCATCCGGGCAAAAACATTCAGTACTTC. As protein: CARSFRDRDHPGKNIQYF.

The V gene is TRBV15, the J gene TRBJ1-1; perhaps TRBD1 as D (5 bases). The CDR3 covers 12 residues. Trimming took 3 bases from V and 6 from J, leaving 8 bases between them. In germline, CDR1 is LNHNV, CDR2 YYDKDF (reference sequence). Here the CDR3 reads CATSRGVAEAFF. CDR3 sequence (DNA): TGTGCCACCAGCAGGGGGGTAGCTGAAGCTTTCTTT. Full variable domain (rest looked up from reference TRBV15 and TRBJ1-1): DAMVIQNPRYQVTQFGKPVTLSCSQTLNHNVMYWYQQKSSQAPKLLFHYYDKDFNNEADTPDNFQSRRPNTSFCFLDIRSPGLGDTAMYLCATSRGVAEAFFGQGTRLTVV.

The genes are TRBV6-1 and TRBJ2-4; D remains unclear. Looked up from germline, CDR1 is MNHNS and CDR2 is SASEGT. The V end lost 4 bases, the J end lost 1 base, and 8 bases lay between the germline ends. The CDR3 loop spans 14 amino acids. For the CDR3, the DNA is TGTGCCAGCAGTGTAGTAAGGGCCAAAAACATTCAGTACTTC. This gives the protein CASSVVRAKNIQYF.